This entry lists 13 T cell receptor beta chains sequenced from one sample in a study of blood T cells in healthy people across ages. A second PCR, run for about 7 to 11 cycles, used a sample-barcoded 5' primer plus a J-beta primer mix. TCRdb itself ran the 5' RACE reads through MiXCR, one entry per CDR3 protein. This table has roughly 2 million distinct CDR3 sequences, about 50% appearing once. Sequenced: blood. The source of these receptors is a woman in her 40s in good health.

With regard to this clonotype: A read error may be the cause here, since a much bigger clone is one base away. The chain employs TRBV7-2 and TRBJ2-5; a possible D gene is TRBD2 (6 bases). The CDR3 is 14 residues long. The germline gives CDR1 SGHTA, CDR2 FQGNSA. The V end was cut by 1 base, the J end by 11 bases, with 17 bases between. CDR3 DNA sequence: TGTGCCAGCAGCTTAGATCGGGGGTCCCACAAGCAGTACTTC. Amino acid sequence: CASSLDRGSHKQYF.

The gene calls are TRBV21-1 and TRBJ2-7; the table calls TRBD1, which could not be checked here. TRBV21-1 is flagged as a pseudogene. CDR3 size: 15 residues. As DNA, the CDR3 is TGTGCCAGCAGCAATGGGGGGAAGGGATTCTACGAGCAGTACTTC. Amino acid sequence: CASSNGGKGFYEQYF.

In regard to this clonotype: This may be a read error: a much more frequent sequence differs by one nucleotide. The V call is TRBV5-5, the J call TRBJ2-1; 8 bases map to TRBD1. Germline V gives CDR1 SGHKS, CDR2 YYEKEE (reference sequence). The CDR3 consists of 16 residues. J gave up 8 bases and V 5 bases, and 15 bases lay outside the gene matches. This chain's CDR3 is CASSARDRGGRYEQFF. CDR3 nucleotides: TGTGCCAGCAGTGCTCGCGACAGGGGTGGGCGCTATGAGCAGTTCTTC.

The J gene is TRBJ1-2, the V gene TRBV7-2, with 9 positions matching TRBD1. The length of the CDR3 is 14 residues. V trimming: 1 base; J trimming: 8 bases; junction bases outside the gene matches: 5. CDR1 is SGHTA, CDR2 FQGNSA, per germline. The CDR3 loop is CASSLGTGVQGYTF. CDR3 in DNA: TGTGCCAGCAGCTTAGGGACAGGGGTACAGGGCTACACCTTC.

The CDR3 is CASSYRGQSRYQPQHF. CDR3 bases: TGTGCCAGCAGTTACCGGGGACAGTCAAGGTATCAGCCCCAGCATTTT. The V gene is TRBV6-2 or TRBV6-3, the J gene TRBJ1-5; TRBD1 aligns across 7 bases. This CDR3 is 16 amino acids long. Germline lookup yields CDR1 MNHEY and CDR2 SVGEGT. V lost 2 bases and J lost 5; bases outside the gene matches: 9.

This clonotype came up a few times. This CDR3 reads CSVARQDKGGTQYF. For the CDR3, the DNA is TGCAGCGTTGCTCGGCAGGACAAAGGGGGGACCCAGTACTTC. The chain joins TRBV29-1 to TRBJ2-5; D is possibly TRBD1 (6 bases). Germline loops: CDR1 SQVTM, CDR2 ANQGSEA. The CDR3 totals 14 residues. V was clipped by 4 bases and J by 7 bases, with 19 bases between them.

In its sample, this clonotype was seen many times. The V call is TRBV12-3 or TRBV12-4, the J call TRBJ2-1; perhaps TRBD1 as D (7 bases). The V end was cut by 5 bases, the J end by 10 bases, with 18 bases between. This CDR3 region has 14 residues. Here the CDR3 DNA reads TGTGCCAGCAGTCTCCCCCAGGGGGGACGAGAGCAGTTCTTC. Translation: CASSLPQGGREQFF.

The V gene is TRBV20-1, the J gene TRBJ1-1; D perhaps matches TRBD1 (6 bases). CDR1 and CDR2 from the germline V gene are DFQATT and SNEGSKA (reference sequence). The CDR3 is 14 residues long. V shed 1 base and J shed 4 bases, with 13 bases lying between them. CDR3 sequence reads: CSARALRGSTEAFF. CDR3 DNA sequence: TGCAGTGCTAGAGCCCTGAGGGGGAGCACTGAAGCTTTCTTT.

This clonotype has more than one count but fewer than ten. This chain joins TRBV4-3 and TRBJ2-1; D gene ambiguous. V lost 0 bases to trimming and J lost 4 bases, with 13 bases between them. This CDR3 spans 16 amino acids. The germline gives CDR1 LGHNA, CDR2 YSLEER. The CDR3 region is CASSQDRASLYNEQFF. The CDR3 nucleotides read TGCGCCAGCAGCCAAGATCGGGCTAGTTTGTACAATGAGCAGTTCTTC.

The chain links TRBV11-1 to TRBJ2-5, with 9 bases matching TRBD1. V lost 6 bases to trimming and J lost 3 bases; unmatched junction nucleotides: 14. There are 17 residues in the CDR3. Germline V gives CDR1 SGHAT, CDR2 FQDESV (reference sequence). The DNA for the CDR3 is TGTGCCAGCAGTCCGGGACAGGGACTCGTAGGGGAAGAGACCCAGTACTTC. Residues: CASSPGQGLVGEETQYF.

This clonotype came up a few times. This rearrangement joins TRBV20-1 to TRBJ2-5; 14 bases are shared with TRBD2. After removal of 3 bases from V and 4 bases from J, the junction contained 10 bases not matched to a gene. CDR1 is DFQATT and CDR2 is SNEGSKA in the germline V gene (reference sequence). The CDR3 is 17 amino acids. CDR3 nucleotides: TGCAGTGCTAGTTCCTCCCCCGGGACTAGCGGGGGAGAGACCCAGTACTTC. Its protein product is CSASSSPGTSGGETQYF.

This chain joins TRBV7-2 and TRBJ2-7; 11 positions agree with TRBD1. With 5 bases clipped from V and 5 bases from J, the junction kept 8 bases outside the gene matches. This CDR3 is built from 15 residues. CDR1 SGHTA and CDR2 FQGNSA come from the germline V gene. CDR3 nucleotide sequence: TGTGCCAGCAGCGCCGGGACAGGGGGTGTTAACGAGCAGTACTTC. It specifies CASSAGTGGVNEQYF.

Only a few counts were recorded for this clonotype. The chain carries TRBV9 and TRBJ2-1; 9 bases fit TRBD1. The CDR3 loop spans 14 amino acids. CDR1 and CDR2 from the germline V gene are SGDLS and YYNGEE. V lost 4 bases to trimming and J lost 5 bases; unmatched junction nucleotides: 4. CDR3 sequence: CASSNTGGHNEQFF. The CDR3 nucleotides read TGTGCCAGCAGCAACACAGGGGGCCACAATGAGCAGTTCTTC. The whole variable domain, filled in from reference TRBV9 and TRBJ2-1, reads DSGVTQTPKHLITATGQRVTLRCSPRSGDLSVYWYQQSLDQGLQFLIQYYNGEERAKGNILERFSAQQFPDLHSELNLSSLELGDSALYFCASSNTGGHNEQFFGPGTRLTVL.